A selection of T cell receptor beta chains follows, all from one sample in a study of blood T cell repertoires in COVID-19. Some clones are missing from TCRdb's copy, which holds only in-frame ones; the method was immunoSEQ multiplex PCR. Among around 130,000 clones listed, around 87% were seen once. The sample consisted of peripheral blood. These receptors came from a woman aged 55 to 70 with acute or convalescent COVID-19. The CDR3 runs from the conserved cysteine through the conserved F or W.

TRBV7-9	CASSLAGQVGEAFF
TRBV7-6	CASSLGTSGGYNEQFF
TRBV5-1	CASSLGTGVPYGYTF
TRBV11-3	CASSPLLGVNTEAFF
TRBV2	CASKGKGVVGEAFF
TRBV19	CASSIGPGHNQPQHF
TRBV3-1/TRBV3-2	CASSQDTTYEQYF
TRBV29-1	CSVGRTSGSYEQYF
TRBV19	CASSIGLAGVVEQFF
TRBV30	CACVGRGNTIYF
TRBV19	CASSPGLAGEGETQYF
TRBV29-1	CSVTFGLAGLADTQYF
TRBV9	CASSVGTSGRSYNEQFF
TRBV21-1	CASRVKGYLREGVNTGELFF
TRBV6-6	CASSQTSGISYNEQFF
TRBV19	CASSVTSGRTYEQYF
TRBV12-3/TRBV12-4	CASSPNNYGYTF
TRBV27	CASSLLGGQNYEQYF
TRBV10-1	CASSEFKGVRNTGELFF
TRBV7-9	CASSLGQGGRGYTF
TRBV24-1	CATSDDGSGSDTQYF
TRBV5-4	CASSLVSNTEAFF
TRBV19	CASSIQENTEAFF
TRBV30	CAWTAISGRANNEQFF
TRBV28	CASSRKGGTVRQYF
TRBV9	CASSVAGTSGPNEQFF
TRBV6-5	CASTSDRGWVGAFF
TRBV28	CASSLRGWGVQFF
TRBV28	CASSSLKGELFF
TRBV5-1	CASSLTGGNTEAFF
TRBV19	CASSPGQGLTEAFF
TRBV7-9	CASSLVGAKTEAFF
TRBV5-1	CASSLRTDYGYTF
TRBV7-9	CASSLLGGDTQYF
TRBV6-5	CASRSNIKQPQHF
TRBV20-1	CSASFQGSIGNQPQHF
TRBV20-1	CSASSGSGNTIYF
TRBV2	CASGRGSGNTIYF
TRBV7-8	CASSLGAGGRNTIYF
TRBV27	CASSFIPGLAGDTQYF
TRBV11-2	CASSARQGAPYEQYF
TRBV7-9	CASSLSAATKDTQYF
TRBV3-1/TRBV3-2	CASSQVPGSGELFF
TRBV2	CASSPSRGSNNEQFF
TRBV4-1	CASSQNLAGGSTGELFF
TRBV24-1	CATSDPGTSGVLSSYNEQFF
TRBV5-6	CASRLGTGGDQPQHF
TRBV30	CAWSPQGGTSGIRPNSPLHF
TRBV7-3	CASSPRALPGETQYF
TRBV30	CAWSRLAGAAYNEQFF
TRBV20-1	CSARTAAEQFF
TRBV19	CASKDRNTGELFF
TRBV18	CASSPTGNYGYTF